This paragraph reports one T cell receptor beta chain. Its antigen is as yet unknown. These data belong to a study of cytomegalovirus exposure and HLA in healthy donors. The CDR3 covers 15 residues. Trimming cost V 2 bases and J 4 bases, with 13 bases left between them. CDR1 is MNHNS, CDR2 SASEGT, per germline. Study results and limitations: The authors confirmed in vitro that a few CMV-associated chains were specific for CMV antigens. It was approximately 160 TCR beta chains that were listed as cytomegalovirus-associated.

Method: immunoSEQ multiplex PCR; TCRdb's copy keeps in-frame clones and lacks some. The data show about 130,000 clones, approximately 89% seen once. The sequenced sample was PBMCs. The J gene is TRBJ2-3, the V gene TRBV6-1; tentative D call: TRBD2 (5 bases). This TCR was sampled from a woman aged 18-29 years in good health and CMV-seronegative. CDR3 sequence reads: CASSENPSFPDTQYF. The CDR3 DNA reads TGTGCCAGCAGTGAAAACCCTAGCTTTCCAGATACGCAGTATTTT.